These 3 T cell receptor beta chains were all obtained from the same sample, sequenced in a study of T-cell reconstitution after alpha-beta-depleted transplantation in children. For TCRbeta, the library was prepared with unique molecular identifiers. TCRdb passed the PCR reads through MiXCR, listing each CDR3 protein once. This sample carries hundreds of thousands of distinct CDR3 sequences, about 12% of them seen once, and the ten largest clones take 2% to 3%. Sequences were derived from PBMCs from the stem cell graft donor, sampled from the stem cell graft. These receptors came from a human donor who donated a stem cell graft to a child with acute lymphoblastic leukemia.

In this sample, this clonotype turned up many times. The chain employs TRBV20-1 and TRBJ2-5, with 9 bases matching TRBD1. The trim removed 2 bases at V and 1 base at J, leaving 5 bases unmatched. This CDR3 is 15 amino acids long. The germline CDR1 and CDR2 sequences are DFQATT and SNEGSKA (reference sequence). The CDR3 is CSARLGTGLQETQYF. The CDR3 bases are TGCAGTGCTAGACTTGGGACAGGGCTCCAAGAGACCCAGTACTTC.

A note on this clonotype: Being one base from a much bigger clone, this may be a read error. The J gene is TRBJ2-7, the V gene TRBV7-2; TRBD2 is a possible D gene (5 bases). Germline CDR1 is SGHTA and CDR2 is FQGNSA. CDR3 size: 12 residues. V gave up 6 bases and J gave up 3 bases, with 9 bases separating them. The CDR3 sequence is CASRSSCYEQYF. The CDR3 nucleotides read TGTGCCAGCAGGTCTAGCTGCTACGAGCAGTACTTC. The variable domain in full, completed from reference TRBV7-2 and TRBJ2-7, reads GAGVSQSPSNKVTEKGKDVELRCDPISGHTALYWYRQSLGQGLEFLIYFQGNSAPDKSGLPSDRFSAERTGGSVSTLTIQRTQQEDSAVYLCASRSSCYEQYFGPGTRLTVT.

The sample holds many counts of this clonotype. The chain uses TRBV6-2 or TRBV6-3 and TRBJ1-5; the D is unclear. The CDR3 has 15 residues. With 5 bases removed from V and 5 bases from J, the gap between germline ends came to 16 bases. The germline V gene has CDR1 MNHEY and CDR2 SVGEGT. The CDR3 nucleotides are TGTGCCAGCAGTCCAAGACGGACGATCTATCAGCCCCAGCATTTT. Amino acids: CASSPRRTIYQPQHF.